This TCR beta chain was sequenced for a study of blood T cell repertoires in COVID-19. Study details: The cDNA or gDNA used as material had been derived from T cells, B-cell-depleted T cells, or PBMCs.

Enrollees, about 18 to 95 years old, lived in 20 to 25 US areas. Only in-frame clones appear in the TCRdb table, and some are missing; sequencing was by immunoSEQ multiplex PCR. The table has approximately 180,000 clones, roughly nine tenths seen once; the top ten hold around 2.3%. Germline V lookup: CDR1 SNHLY, CDR2 FYNNEI. V was pared by 0 bases and J by 3 bases, with 7 bases of the junction left unmatched. The CDR3 spans 17 residues. The sequenced sample was PBMCs or T cells enriched from blood (not recorded which). The receptor was isolated from a woman between 35 and 50 years old with acute COVID-19. The chain couples TRBV2 to TRBJ1-4; 7 positions match TRBD1. The CDR3 region has the DNA TGTGCCAGCAGTGAAGCGCTGAGGGGACAGCCTAATGAAAAACTGTTTTTT. Amino acid sequence: CASSEALRGQPNEKLFF. Filled out from reference TRBV2 and TRBJ1-4, the complete variable domain reads EPEVTQTPSHQVTQMGQEVILRCVPISNHLYFYWYRQILGQKVEFLVSFYNNEISEKSEIFDDQFSVERPDGSNFTLKIRSTKLEDSAMYFCASSEALRGQPNEKLFFGSGTQLSVL.